This T cell receptor (beta chain) was retrieved from a study of T cells in Graves' hyperthyroidism and ophthalmopathy. The TCR beta CDR3 regions underwent amplification using RNA transcripts as the source. The HTBI primer set drove a first-round RT-PCR of the TCR CDR3. TCRdb re-analysed the multiplex PCR reads in MiXCR, keeping a single row per CDR3 protein. Among about 95,000 distinct CDR3 sequences listed, around 37% were seen once. CDR3 size: 16 residues. The germline V gene encodes CDR1 LNHNV and CDR2 YYDKDF (reference sequence). Trimming cost V 3 bases and J 5 bases; bases outside gene matches: 7. Worth noting for this clonotype: Antigen unknown.

Study findings and constraints: Blood also carried most thyroid clonotypes expanded above 0.001.

Source material: peripheral blood or thyroid tissue (not recorded which). This chain uses TRBV15 with TRBJ1-5; 10 bases fit TRBD1. The sequence derives from a young woman with Graves' hyperthyroidism. The CDR3 region has the DNA TGTGCCACCAGCAGTCCCGGGACAGGGGATTATCAGCCCCAGCATTTT. Translation gives CATSSPGTGDYQPQHF.